A selection of T cell receptor beta chains follows, all from one sample in a study of regulatory T cells in long-lasting Graves disease. From the multiplex PCR reads, TCRdb called clonotypes with MiXCR, one entry per CDR3 protein. The table shows about 240,000 distinct CDR3 sequences, with roughly 21% occurring only once. This specimen was peripheral blood mononuclear cells (PBMCs), taken at new diagnosis, from a patient treated with antithyroid drugs. Receptors were obtained from a female donor with Graves disease. Both conserved end residues are trimmed from each CDR3. Fields, in order: clone size, V gene, CDR3 length, CDR3 protein. Where a row states a size, it is once, few, many or the class of an expanded clone; other rows omit it.

.,TRBV4-3,11,ASRQTGDYGYT
many,TRBV3-1,15,ASSQDRGGGVYNEQF
many,TRBV20-1,13,SARDRVRNQETQY
.,TRBV10-3,12,AIRDPLSYNEQF
.,TRBV12-3/TRBV12-4,13,ASSGTGARKETQY
many,TRBV9,12,ASSRQGLSSPLH
many,TRBV6-2/TRBV6-3,13,ASSYPAALGTEAF
many,TRBV7-9,11,ASSLGGPGGYT
many,TRBV10-3,10,ATAQGSYEQY
many,TRBV6-5,12,ASSYFRDSGGYT
many,TRBV7-9,13,ASSLGAGRAYEQY
many,TRBV18,13,ASSWSTEVNEKLF
.,TRBV6-1,13,ASTKGQGSYTEAF
.,TRBV27,12,ASSFGGFNSPLH
many,TRBV7-8,15,ASSLLQPRGSRQPQH
many,TRBV2,13,ASSPGTGDYNEQF
many,TRBV6-1,10,AREEVSYEQY
many,TRBV18,13,ASSAGSPTAHEQF
many,TRBV12-3/TRBV12-4,13,ASSPIAGGDNEQF
many,TRBV5-1,13,ASSLGLAGGNTQY
many,TRBV5-1,11,ASNSGSPNEQF
.,TRBV2,11,ASSEGWGGKLF
many,TRBV29-1,11,SVEEQGGGGYT
many,TRBV6-2/TRBV6-3,13,ASSYVGQGAYEQY
many,TRBV28,11,AGISSLGTEAF
many,TRBV27,12,ASSWRASTDTQY
many,TRBV28,9,ASLGTAEQF
many,TRBV6-1,12,ASNLQGGADTQY
many,TRBV7-2,13,ASSLDSGGEETQY
few,TRBV4-3,12,ASSQYLGATEAF
.,TRBV7-6,12,ASSLTGSRETQY
many,TRBV7-2,12,ASSLLGSSYEQY
.,TRBV13,12,ASSLRRSVYEQY
many,TRBV18,13,ASSPGDRVGEKLF
many,TRBV3-1,10,ASSQVPYEQY
.,TRBV2,12,ASSEEGLSYEQY
many,TRBV6-1,12,ASSPPPSNEKLF
many,TRBV7-2,13,ASSSNRGGFSPLH
many,TRBV20-1,10,SATRPGDTQY
many,TRBV12-3/TRBV12-4,12,ASAGDFVTDTQY
.,TRBV7-9,13,ASSSYRDGNQPQH
.,TRBV6-2/TRBV6-3,13,ASSPRDSSTEKLF
many,TRBV6-5,13,ASSYVGRDRAEAF
many,TRBV10-3,14,ATRAGIGQRGNEQF
many,TRBV29-1,11,SVETTAIYGYT
many,TRBV20-1,11,SARRGDNSPLH
.,TRBV19,14,ASRPLRPGGNEKLF
many,TRBV2,11,ASSEGGPKGYT